The 15 T cell receptor beta chains below were found in one sample sequenced in a study of blood T cells in healthy people across ages. The second PCR ran about 6 to 11 cycles with a sample-barcoded 5' primer and J-beta primers. TCRdb ran MiXCR on the 5' RACE reads and lists one entry per CDR3 protein. Of under 800,000 distinct CDR3 sequences detected, roughly 41% appear once; the ten largest clones hold approximately 22%. The sequencing input was blood. Receptors were obtained from a woman aged 55-75 years in good health.

The table lists this clonotype with a few counts. The chain uses TRBV20-1 and TRBJ2-3; 12 bases are a match to TRBD2. The germline CDR1 and CDR2 sequences are DFQATT and SNEGSKA (reference sequence). This CDR3 contains 16 residues. With V trimmed by 5 bases and J by 2 bases, 8 bases remained unmatched. The CDR3 loop reads CSAGGLAGFFTDTQYF. The CDR3 DNA reads as TGCAGTGCTGGAGGACTAGCGGGATTTTTCACAGATACGCAGTATTTT.

This chain links TRBV7-3 with TRBJ2-1; tentatively, D is TRBD2 (6 bases). Trimming removed 4 bases at V and 9 bases at J, with 19 bases between. Germline CDR1 SGHTA, CDR2 FQGTGA. This CDR3 spans 15 amino acids. The CDR3: CASSSSSRPAGEQFF. The CDR3 nucleotides are TGTGCCAGCAGCTCCTCCTCTCGCCCAGCGGGTGAGCAGTTCTTC.

About this clonotype: An end of the junction does not agree with germline; a read error may underlie this. This chain joins TRBV27 and TRBJ2-7; 7 bases line up with TRBD2. The CDR3 totals 13 residues. CDR1 MNHEY and CDR2 SMNVEV come from the germline V gene (reference sequence). In nucleotides, the CDR3 is TGTACCAGCAGTTGGGCGGGAGCGGATGAGCAGTACTTC. Its protein is CTSSWAGADEQYF.

The gene calls are TRBV5-1 and TRBJ2-7; TRBD2 aligns across 7 bases. Looked up from germline, CDR1 is SGHRS and CDR2 is YFSETQ. This CDR3 has 14 residues. Germline trimming cut 7 bases from V and 3 bases from J; bases unmatched to any gene: 10. CDR3 in amino acids: CASSPGGNYYEQYF. CDR3 DNA: TGCGCCAGCTCGCCCGGGGGGAATTACTACGAGCAGTACTTC.

As regards this clonotype: This may come from a read error, since a much larger clone is one base off. The chain joins TRBV20-1 to TRBJ2-1; D remains ambiguous. V lost 2 bases and J lost 9, with 11 bases in between. CDR1 and CDR2 from the germline V gene are DFQATT and SNEGSKA (reference sequence). The CDR3 is made up of 12 amino acids. CDR3 loop: CSARFRLGEQFF. The CDR3 DNA reads TGCAGTGCTAGATTCCGGCTGGGTGAGCAGTTCTTC.

The V gene is TRBV4-1, the J gene TRBJ2-7, with D maybe TRBD1 (6 bases). V lost 3 bases to trimming and J lost 2 bases, with 11 bases between them. Per germline, CDR1 MGHRA and CDR2 YSYEKL. CDR3 length: 14 residues. The CDR3 DNA reads as TGCGCCAGCAGCCATAACGGACAGACCTACGAGCAGTACTTC. It is translated as CASSHNGQTYEQYF.

The rearrangement links TRBV20-1 to TRBJ2-3; 10 nucleotides line up with TRBD2. J lost 2 bases, V lost 6 bases, and 5 bases had no gene match. The CDR3 is made up of 14 amino acids. Germline V gene data show CDR1 as DFQATT and CDR2 as SNEGSKA (reference sequence). The DNA for the CDR3 is TGCAGTGCCACAACTAGCGGGATCACAGATACGCAGTATTTT. Residues: CSATTSGITDTQYF.

This chain connects TRBV12-3 or TRBV12-4 to TRBJ2-1, with no clear D. CDR3 length: 14 residues. Trimming stripped 3 bases from V and 9 bases from J, with 15 bases between. In DNA form, the CDR3 reads TGTGCCAGCAGTTTCCAACCGATGCCTCTTGAGCAGTTCTTC. Its protein is CASSFQPMPLEQFF.

The chain combines TRBV20-1 with TRBJ2-1; no firm D call. Germline V gene data show CDR1 as DFQATT and CDR2 as SNEGSKA (reference sequence). The V end lost 5 bases, the J end lost 0 bases, and 11 bases lay between the germline ends. The CDR3 consists of 14 residues. The CDR3: CSAGSASSYNEQFF. The CDR3, as DNA: TGCAGTGCTGGCTCGGCTTCCTCCTACAATGAGCAGTTCTTC.

This clonotype was recorded at least ten times. V and J are TRBV29-1 and TRBJ2-3, with 10 positions matching TRBD2. The trim removed 8 bases at V and 5 bases at J, leaving 7 bases unmatched. The CDR3 runs to 13 residues. Germline V gene sequence: CDR1 SQVTM, CDR2 ANQGSEA. The CDR3 spells CSNGLAVGDTQYF. CDR3 DNA sequence: TGCAGCAACGGACTAGCGGTAGGAGATACGCAGTATTTT.

This clonotype was seen a handful of times. The chain combines TRBV7-2 with TRBJ2-5; tentative D call: TRBD1 (5 bases). The CDR3 runs to 14 residues. Deletions cut 5 bases from V and 2 bases from J, with 12 bases between. The germline V gene has CDR1 SGHTA and CDR2 FQGNSA. The CDR3 DNA reads as TGTGCCAGCAGCCCAGACAGAGTACAAGAGACCCAGTACTTC. Protein: CASSPDRVQETQYF. Full variable domain (remainder filled in from reference TRBV7-2 and TRBJ2-5): GAGVSQSPSNKVTEKGKDVELRCDPISGHTALYWYRQSLGQGLEFLIYFQGNSAPDKSGLPSDRFSAERTGGSVSTLTIQRTQQEDSAVYLCASSPDRVQETQYFGPGTRLLVL.

The chain recombines TRBV5-5 with TRBJ2-1, with unresolved D. V lost 1 base to trimming and J lost 5 bases, with 10 bases between them. Germline CDR1 is SGHKS and CDR2 is YYEKEE (reference sequence). The CDR3 loop spans 14 amino acids. CDR3 loop: CASSLQHGNNEQFF. CDR3 in DNA: TGTGCCAGCAGCTTGCAACATGGAAACAATGAGCAGTTCTTC.

In this sample, this clonotype turned up a few times. This chain uses TRBV28 with TRBJ1-2, with D unclear. Germline CDR1 and CDR2: MDHEN and SYDVKM. With 5 bases removed from V and 7 bases from J, the gap between germline ends came to 17 bases. There are 14 residues in the CDR3. CDR3 region: CASSGSMGGGGYTF. The CDR3 coding sequence is TGTGCCAGCAGTGGTTCGATGGGAGGTGGTGGCTACACCTTC.

Only a few counts were recorded for this clonotype. CDR3 amino acids: CARETGLGFDGEQYF. The CDR3 coding sequence is TGTGCCCGGGAGACGGGACTCGGTTTCGATGGAGAGCAGTACTTC. The gene calls are TRBV21-1 and TRBJ2-7; the DNA was not compared with TRBD2, the D call given in the table. TRBV21-1 is termed a pseudogene. CDR3 size: 15 residues.

The chain links TRBV9 to TRBJ2-1; D unresolved. The germline CDR1 and CDR2 sequences are SGDLS and YYNGEE. This CDR3 comprises 18 residues. V was shortened by 0 bases and J by 6 bases, with 22 bases between the two germline ends. As DNA, the CDR3 is TGTGCCAGCAGCGTAGAGGTTGCGGTTCCCCTCGGTCTCAATGAGCAGTTCTTC. It yields the protein CASSVEVAVPLGLNEQFF.